This TCR beta chain was documented in a study of blood T cell repertoires in COVID-19 (dated by TCRdb to the early 2020s). Broadly, across the study: Samples covering the acute and convalescent phases of COVID-19 were provided by collaborators in the United States, Italy and Spain. The material from the prospective study consisted of cDNA or gDNA derived from T cells, B-cell-depleted T cells, or PBMCs. Deeply sampled blood TCRbeta repertoires from subjects exposed to, actively infected with, or recovered from COVID-19 were included in the dataset. The repertoires were made available in a free public database intended to serve as a resource for research on the immune response to SARS-CoV-2. The samples were drawn from two sources: the first 160 participants of the ongoing ImmuneRACE study, and over 1,000 subjects contributed by 6 global collaborators. The sample metadata nearly always contained a de-identified subject ID, COVID-19 status, age in years and sex. Where HLA class I and class II types were available, the types were taken from metadata supplied by the sample provider, not from assay-based typing.

The germline V gene gives CDR1 as MGHRA and CDR2 as YSYEKL. From the cysteine through the phenylalanine, the CDR3 covers 14 amino acids. Only the CDR3 DNA is retained, 42 bases long and in frame from the first base. V drops 4 bases and J drops 4 bases, leaving 11 bases in between. On this clone: The antigen it recognizes is unknown. Base qualities were left out, and no much larger clone turns up one base away.

TCRbeta CDR3 regions were amplified from genomic DNA using the immunoSEQ Assay, a bias-controlled multiplex PCR. The source study handled its data this way. Within the assay, amplification of reference gene primers was used to estimate how many nucleated cells each sample contained. To quantify the absolute abundance of each unique TCRbeta CDR3 rearrangement, sequence reads were collapsed and filtered. For each sample, productive Simpson clonality was calculated as the square root of Simpson's diversity index over productive rearrangements. TCRdb stores this immuneACCESS table with in-frame sequences only. Part of the clones is absent; in the studies checked, under half of the shortfall reflects unresolved V genes, and no reason is known for the rest. V, J and clone size are taken as reported in that table, and D and trimming were inferred from the DNA itself. Within this sample are about 52,000 clones, with about 82% of them counted one time only. Of the sample, around 25% is held by the ten largest clones.

The research as a whole found: The amount of clinical and demographic metadata varied by source and participant and was provided uncurated.

Each collaborating institution followed its own protocols to collect whole blood in K2EDTA tubes. For TCRbeta analysis, collaborator samples were shipped as frozen whole blood, as isolated PBMCs, or as DNA extracted from either sample type. The sequence was obtained from an elderly woman with acute or convalescent COVID-19. In this chain, TRBV4-1 is recombined with TRBJ1-3; the D gene is not confidently resolved. The sequenced material came from peripheral blood. The CDR3 loop reads CASSRSTPGNTIYF. The sequence in DNA is TGCGCCAGCAGCCGTAGCACCCCCGGAAACACCATATATTTT.